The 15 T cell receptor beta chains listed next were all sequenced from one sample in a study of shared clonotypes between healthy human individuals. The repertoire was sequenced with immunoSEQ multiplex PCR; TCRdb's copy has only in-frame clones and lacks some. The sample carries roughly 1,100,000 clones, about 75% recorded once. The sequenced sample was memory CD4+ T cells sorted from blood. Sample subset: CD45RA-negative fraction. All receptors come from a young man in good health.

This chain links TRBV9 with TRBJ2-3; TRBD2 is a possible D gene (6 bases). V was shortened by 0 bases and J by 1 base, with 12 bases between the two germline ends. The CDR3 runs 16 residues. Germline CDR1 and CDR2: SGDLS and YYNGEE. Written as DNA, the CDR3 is TGTGCCAGCAGCGTAGGCCTGCGGGGCGGCACAGATACGCAGTATTTT. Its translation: CASSVGLRGGTDTQYF.

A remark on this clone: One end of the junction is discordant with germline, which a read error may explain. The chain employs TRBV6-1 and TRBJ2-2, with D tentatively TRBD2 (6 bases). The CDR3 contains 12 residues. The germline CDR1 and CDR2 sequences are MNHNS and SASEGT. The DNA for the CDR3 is TGTGCCAGCACCACGAACACCGGGGGGCTGTTTTTT. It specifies CASTTNTGGLFF.

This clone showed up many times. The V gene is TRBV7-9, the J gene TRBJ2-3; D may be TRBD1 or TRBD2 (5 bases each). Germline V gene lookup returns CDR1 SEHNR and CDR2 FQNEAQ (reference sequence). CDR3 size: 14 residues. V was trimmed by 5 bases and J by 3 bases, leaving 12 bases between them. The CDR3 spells CASSHEGLTDTQYF. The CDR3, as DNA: TGTGCCAGCAGCCATGAGGGGTTAACAGATACGCAGTATTTT.

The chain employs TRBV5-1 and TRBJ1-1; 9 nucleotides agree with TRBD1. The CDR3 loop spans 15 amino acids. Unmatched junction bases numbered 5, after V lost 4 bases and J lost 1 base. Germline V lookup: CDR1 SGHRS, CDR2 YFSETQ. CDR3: CASSITGGENTEAFF. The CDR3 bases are TGCGCCAGCAGCATAACAGGGGGCGAGAACACTGAAGCTTTCTTT.

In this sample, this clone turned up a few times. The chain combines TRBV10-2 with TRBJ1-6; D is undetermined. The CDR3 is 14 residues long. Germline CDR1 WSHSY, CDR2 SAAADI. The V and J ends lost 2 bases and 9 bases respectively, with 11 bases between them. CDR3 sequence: CASSEPNRGSPLHF. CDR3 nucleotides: TGCGCCAGCAGTGAGCCGAACCGGGGTTCACCCCTCCACTTT.

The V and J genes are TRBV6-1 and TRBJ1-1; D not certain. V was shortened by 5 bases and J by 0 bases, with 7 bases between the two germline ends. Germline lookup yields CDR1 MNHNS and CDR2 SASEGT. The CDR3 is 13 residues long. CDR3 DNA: TGTGCCAGCAGTCCAGACATGAACACTGAAGCTTTCTTT. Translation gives CASSPDMNTEAFF.

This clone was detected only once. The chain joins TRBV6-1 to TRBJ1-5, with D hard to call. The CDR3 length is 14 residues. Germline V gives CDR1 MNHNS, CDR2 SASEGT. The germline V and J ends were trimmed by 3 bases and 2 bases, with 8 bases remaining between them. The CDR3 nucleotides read TGTGCCAGCAGTGATTTCCAGGGCAATCAGCCCCAGCATTTT. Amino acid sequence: CASSDFQGNQPQHF.

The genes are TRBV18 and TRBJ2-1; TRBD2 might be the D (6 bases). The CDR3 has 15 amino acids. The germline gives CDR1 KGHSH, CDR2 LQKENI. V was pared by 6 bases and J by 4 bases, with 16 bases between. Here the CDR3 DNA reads TGTGCCAGCTCCCCGGGACTCCTTTTATACAATGAGCAGTTCTTC. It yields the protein CASSPGLLLYNEQFF.

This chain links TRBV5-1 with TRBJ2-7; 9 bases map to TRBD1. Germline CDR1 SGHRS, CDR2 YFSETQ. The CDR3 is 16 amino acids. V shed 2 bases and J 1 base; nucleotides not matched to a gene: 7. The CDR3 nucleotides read TGCGCCAGCAGCTTATCGGGCGGGACAGGGTCCTACGAGCAGTACTTC. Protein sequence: CASSLSGGTGSYEQYF. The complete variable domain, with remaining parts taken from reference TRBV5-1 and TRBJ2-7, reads KAGVTQTPRYLIKTRGQQVTLSCSPISGHRSVSWYQQTPGQGLQFLFEYFSETQRNKGNFPGRFSGRQFSNSRSEMNVSTLELGDSALYLCASSLSGGTGSYEQYFGPGTRLTVT.

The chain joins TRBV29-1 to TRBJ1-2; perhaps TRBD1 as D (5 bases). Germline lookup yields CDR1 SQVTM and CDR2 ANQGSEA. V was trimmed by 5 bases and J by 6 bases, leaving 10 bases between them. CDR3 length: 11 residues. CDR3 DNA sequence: TGCAGCGTTCAGGGAGGAGATGGCTACACCTTC. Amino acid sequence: CSVQGGDGYTF.

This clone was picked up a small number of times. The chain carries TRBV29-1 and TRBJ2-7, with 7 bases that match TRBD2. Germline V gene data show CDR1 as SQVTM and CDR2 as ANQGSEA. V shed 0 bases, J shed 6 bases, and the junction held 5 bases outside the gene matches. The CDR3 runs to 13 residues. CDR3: CSVEERTSGEQYF. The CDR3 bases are TGCAGCGTTGAAGAAAGGACTAGTGGCGAGCAGTACTTC.

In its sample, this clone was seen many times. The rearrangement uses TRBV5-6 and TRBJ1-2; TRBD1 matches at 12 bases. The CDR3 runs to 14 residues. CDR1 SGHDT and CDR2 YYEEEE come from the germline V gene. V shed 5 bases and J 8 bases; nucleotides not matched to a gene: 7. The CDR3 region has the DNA TGTGCCAGCAGACCGGGACAGGGGGCGGAAGGCTACACCTTC. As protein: CASRPGQGAEGYTF.

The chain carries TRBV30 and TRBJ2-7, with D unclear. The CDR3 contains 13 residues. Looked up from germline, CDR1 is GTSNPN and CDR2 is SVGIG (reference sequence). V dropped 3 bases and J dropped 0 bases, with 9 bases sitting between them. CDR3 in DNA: TGTGCCTGGAGGGCACCAAGCTCCTACGAGCAGTACTTC. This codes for CAWRAPSSYEQYF.

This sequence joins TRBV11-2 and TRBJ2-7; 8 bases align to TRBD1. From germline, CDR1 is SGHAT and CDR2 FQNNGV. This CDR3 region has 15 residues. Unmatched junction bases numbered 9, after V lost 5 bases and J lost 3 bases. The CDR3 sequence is CASSRLGQANYEQYF. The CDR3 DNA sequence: TGTGCCAGCAGCCGTTTGGGACAGGCCAACTACGAGCAGTACTTC.

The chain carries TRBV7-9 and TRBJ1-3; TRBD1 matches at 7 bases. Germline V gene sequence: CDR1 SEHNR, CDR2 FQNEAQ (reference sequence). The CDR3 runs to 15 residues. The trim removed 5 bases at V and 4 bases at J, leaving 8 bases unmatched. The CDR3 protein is CASSPGGGTGNTIYF. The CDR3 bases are TGTGCCAGCAGCCCAGGGGGGGGCACAGGAAACACCATATATTTT.